This TCR beta chain was sequenced in a study of T cells in Graves' hyperthyroidism and ophthalmopathy (dated by TCRdb to about 2019). Regarding the complete study: Peripheral blood was sampled at the time of initial diagnosis, prior to any treatment. After sampling, hyperthyroidism patients received methimazole starting at 30 mg daily, and ophthalmopathy patients received high-dose intravenous methylprednisolone. TCR Vbeta CDR3 sequencing of fewer than 150 peripheral blood samples (over 40 ophthalmopathy, 75 to 80 hyperthyroidism and 17 progressor patients) is reported in the paper. Prospective prediction of ophthalmopathy was tested in an independent validation cohort of 18 to 20 hyperthyroidism patients and 17 patients who later progressed to ophthalmopathy. A discovery cohort of roughly 100 patients, roughly 45 with Graves' ophthalmopathy and approximately 60 with stable Graves' hyperthyroidism, was used to find distinguishing TCR V-J signatures. In several Graves' hyperthyroidism patients, the study also compared T-cell repertoires from thyroid tissue with T-cell repertoires from blood. The roughly 100 discovery patients were divided at random into training and test sets in a 7:3 ratio. Broader findings and caveats from the paper: Ophthalmopathy was separated from stable hyperthyroidism by a 13 V-J signature model, with approximately 89% sensitivity and about 81% specificity obtained in cross-validation and 80%/75% obtained in testing. Most expanded thyroid clonotypes (frequency above 0.001) were also detected in blood, suggesting blood repertoires may reflect thyroid immune responses. No statistical method was used to set the sample size in advance, and investigators knew the group allocation. In validation, progression to ophthalmopathy was predicted by the model with around 71% sensitivity and roughly 76% specificity, a median of roughly six months before onset.

Stable Graves' hyperthyroidism was defined as the absence of progression to ophthalmopathy over 18 months of follow-up. Hyperthyroidism patients were newly diagnosed, had a disease duration of under 2 months, and were aged 18 to 65 years. Patients with uncontrolled infections, other autoimmune diseases, pregnancy or lactation were excluded. Diagnoses were established on the basis of clinical symptoms, serum thyroxine and TRAb, thyroid ultrasound, and orbital computed tomography. PBMCs were isolated from more than 9 ml of fresh peripheral blood by Ficoll-Paque density gradient centrifugation. Total RNA was extracted using Trizol reagent, and RNA quality was assessed on an Agilent 2100 Bioanalyzer. CDR1 SGHRS and CDR2 YFSETQ were looked up in the germline V gene. V drops 0 bases and J drops 2 bases, leaving 20 bases in between. From the cysteine through the phenylalanine, the CDR3 covers 19 amino acids. The read is trimmed to its CDR3 DNA, 57 bases read in frame from base 1.

The TCR beta CDR3 regions were amplified from RNA transcripts. A first-round RT-PCR of the TCR CDR3 used the HTBI primer set with the Qiagen OneStep RT-PCR kit. Libraries were constructed in a second round of multiplex PCR, after which size selection and purification were carried out. Sequencing of the libraries was done on an Illumina HiSeq2000 using paired-end 100 bp reads. In the source study's methods: SOAPnuke was used to process the raw data, removing reads that contained adapters or uncalled bases, had a mean Phred below 15, or lacked an exact match to the constant primer or identifier. COPE v1.2.5 was used to merge the high-quality paired reads, and each unique nucleotide sequence was defined as a clonotype. MiTCR v1.1 was used to align clonotypes to the IMGT TRBV, TRBD and TRBJ reference segments. Only V-J combinations with frequency above 0.0001, covering about 99% of repertoires, were analysed. The TCS score was defined as the ratio of F50 (clonal expansion) to E x V (chaos), calculated using BLOSUM62-based TCRdist between CDR3 peptides within each V-J. Welch's t-statistics and random forest reduced roughly 500 V-J features to around 14, which were used in a naive Bayes classifier (R e1071). The raw public data were reprocessed by TCRdb itself: fastp quality trimming at Q25, MiXCR clonotype calling, in-frame beta chains only. All rows with the same CDR3 protein become a single entry with the most common DNA and genes. The V and J calls, along with clone size, are taken from TCRdb and not from the paper's own processing. This sample comprises 650,000 to 700,000 distinct CDR3 sequences, approximately 15% of them detected only once. Of the sample, 15% to 17% is held by the ten largest clones.

Regarding this clonotype: Its recognized antigen is unknown. Within one base of it there is no much larger clone, and no base qualities were kept.

Specimen: blood. The source is a man aged 50-59 years with Graves' hyperthyroidism. The receptor chain draws on TRBV5-1 and TRBJ2-2; the D segment could be TRBD1, given 6 matching bases. The CDR3 protein is CASSLGSWGGQKNTGELFF. The nucleotide sequence is TGCGCCAGCAGCTTGGGGAGCTGGGGTGGACAGAAAAACACCGGGGAGCTGTTTTTT.